This T cell receptor beta chain was recovered during a study of cytotoxic CD8 clonotypes in ibrutinib-treated CLL. Looking at the study overall: When averaged across all of the samples, the counts came to 255,043 productive templates and 80,000 to 100,000 productive rearrangements.

This clone has only a few counts. The antigen is unknown. Study results and caveats: Contraction or stability on treatment characterized the public clonotypes, which were uncommon. Circulating CD8+ T-cell counts were tracked by baseline clonality, which exceeded that of age-matched healthy donors.

The assay was immunoSEQ multiplex PCR, and TCRdb's table has in-frame clones only and misses some. This table holds tens of thousands of clones, nearly 55% found once. Cryopreserved PBMCs supplied roughly 2 micrograms of genomic DNA for TCR beta libraries. This receptor was taken from a human donor with chronic lymphocytic leukemia. The sample was PBMCs, taken at disease progression, from a patient treated with ibrutinib.

The CDR3 DNA follows: TGTGCCAGCAGCTTAACGGGGGGTTTGCCCGAGCAGTACTTC. This codes for CASSLTGGLPEQYF. The rearrangement uses TRBV7-3 and TRBJ2-7; D may be TRBD2 (6 bases). Germline CDR1 SGHTA, CDR2 FQGTGA. This CDR3 is built from 14 residues. Trimming removed 0 bases from V and 6 bases from J, with 12 bases in between. Looking up the rest from reference TRBV7-3 and TRBJ2-7 gives the full variable domain: GAGVSQTPSNKVTEKGKYVELRCDPISGHTALYWYRQSLGQGPEFLIYFQGTGAADDSGLPNDRFFAVRPEGSVSTLKIQRTERGDSAVYLCASSLTGGLPEQYFGPGTRLTVT.